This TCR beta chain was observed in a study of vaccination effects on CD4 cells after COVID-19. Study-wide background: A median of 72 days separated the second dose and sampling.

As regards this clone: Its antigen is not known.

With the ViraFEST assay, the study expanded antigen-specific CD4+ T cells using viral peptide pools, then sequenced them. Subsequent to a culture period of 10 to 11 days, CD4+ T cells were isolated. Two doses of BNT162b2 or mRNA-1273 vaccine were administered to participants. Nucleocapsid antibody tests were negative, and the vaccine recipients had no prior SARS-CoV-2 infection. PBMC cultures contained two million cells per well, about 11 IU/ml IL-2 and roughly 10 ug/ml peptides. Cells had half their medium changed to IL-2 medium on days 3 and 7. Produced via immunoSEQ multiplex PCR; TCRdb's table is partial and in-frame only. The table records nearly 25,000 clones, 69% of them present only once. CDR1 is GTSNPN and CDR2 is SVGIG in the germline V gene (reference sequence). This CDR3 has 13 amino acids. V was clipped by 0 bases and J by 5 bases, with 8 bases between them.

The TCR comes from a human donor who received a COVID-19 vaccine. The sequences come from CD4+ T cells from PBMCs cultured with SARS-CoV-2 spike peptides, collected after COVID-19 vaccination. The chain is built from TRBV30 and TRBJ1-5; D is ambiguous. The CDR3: CAWSVQYDQPQHF. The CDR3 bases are TGTGCCTGGAGTGTACAGTATGATCAGCCCCAGCATTTT. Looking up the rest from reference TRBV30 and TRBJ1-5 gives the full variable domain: SQTIHQWPATLVQPVGSPLSLECTVEGTSNPNLYWYRQAAGRGLQLLFYSVGIGQISSEVPQNLSASRPQDRQFILSSKKLLLSDSGFYLCAWSVQYDQPQHFGDGTRLSIL.